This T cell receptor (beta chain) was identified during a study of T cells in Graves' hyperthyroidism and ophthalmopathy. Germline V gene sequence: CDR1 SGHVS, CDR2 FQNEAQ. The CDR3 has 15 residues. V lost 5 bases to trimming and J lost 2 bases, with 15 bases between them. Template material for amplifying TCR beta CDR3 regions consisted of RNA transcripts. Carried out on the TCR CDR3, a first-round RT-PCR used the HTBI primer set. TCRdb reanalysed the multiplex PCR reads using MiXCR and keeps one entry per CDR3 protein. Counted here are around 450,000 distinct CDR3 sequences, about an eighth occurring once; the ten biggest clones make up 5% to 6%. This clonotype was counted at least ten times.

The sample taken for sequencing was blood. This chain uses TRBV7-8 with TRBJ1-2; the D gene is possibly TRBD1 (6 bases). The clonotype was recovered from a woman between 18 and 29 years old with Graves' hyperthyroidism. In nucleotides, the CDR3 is TGTGCCAGCAGCGAACAGGGTACCGGGAACTATGGCTACACCTTC. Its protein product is CASSEQGTGNYGYTF. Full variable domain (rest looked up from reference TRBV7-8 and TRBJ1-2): GAGVSQSPRYKVAKRGQDVALRCDPISGHVSLFWYQQALGQGPEFLTYFQNEAQLDKSGLPSDRFFAERPEGSVSTLKIQRTQQEDSAVYLCASSEQGTGNYGYTFGSGTRLTVV.